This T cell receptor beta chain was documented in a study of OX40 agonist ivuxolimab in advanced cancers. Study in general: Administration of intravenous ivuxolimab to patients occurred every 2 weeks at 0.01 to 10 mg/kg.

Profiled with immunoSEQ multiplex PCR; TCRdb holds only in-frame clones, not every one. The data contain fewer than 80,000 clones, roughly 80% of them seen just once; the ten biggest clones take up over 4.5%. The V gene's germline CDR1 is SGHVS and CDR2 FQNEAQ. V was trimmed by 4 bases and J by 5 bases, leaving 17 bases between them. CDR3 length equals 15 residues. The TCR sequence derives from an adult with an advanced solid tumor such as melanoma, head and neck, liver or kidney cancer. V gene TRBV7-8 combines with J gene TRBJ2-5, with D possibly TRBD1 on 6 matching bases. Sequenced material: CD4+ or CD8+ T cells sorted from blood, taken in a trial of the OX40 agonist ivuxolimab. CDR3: CASSSSRGYEETQYF. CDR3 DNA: TGTGCCAGCAGCTCCTCTAGGGGGTACGAGGAGACCCAGTACTTC.